This T cell receptor (beta chain) appears in the sequencing data of a study of blood T cell repertoires in COVID-19. Study-level information: Material from acute and convalescent COVID-19 was sourced from the United States, Italy and Spain.

The CDR3 runs to 17 residues. Trimming removed 0 bases from V and 6 bases from J; junction bases left unmatched: 7. Germline V gene lookup returns CDR1 SGHRS and CDR2 YFSETQ. In this sample, this clone turned up a few times. Produced via immunoSEQ multiplex PCR; TCRdb's table is partial and in-frame only. Among around 200,000 clones listed, around 85% were seen once. The sequenced material came from peripheral blood. The rearrangement joins TRBV5-1 to TRBJ2-1; 12 bases match TRBD2. This clonotype was obtained from a man between 45 and 60 years old who had recovered from COVID-19. CDR3 bases: TGCGCCAGCAGCTTGGTCCTAGCGGGAGGGTCGGGCAATGAGCAGTTCTTC. Protein sequence: CASSLVLAGGSGNEQFF.